The 13 T cell receptor beta chains listed next were all sequenced from one sample in a study of shared clonotypes between healthy human individuals. Naive CD8 isolation took CD45RO-negative cells positively selected for CCR7 and excluded terminally differentiated effector memory CD45RA+ cells. Profiled with immunoSEQ multiplex PCR; TCRdb holds only in-frame clones, not every one. Among some 2.1 million clones, about 95% were seen once, and the ten largest hold roughly 1%. Sequencing used naive CD8+ T cells sorted from blood. Receptors were obtained from a man aged 18 to 29 in good health.

V is TRBV5-4 and J is TRBJ2-2; possible D gene TRBD2, 6 bases. Germline V gene sequence: CDR1 SGHNT, CDR2 YYREEE (reference sequence). Trimming stripped 0 bases from V and 6 bases from J, with 9 bases between. The CDR3 spans 14 residues. The CDR3 coding sequence is TGTGCCAGCAGCTTGGGAGGCGGGGCCGGGGAGCTGTTTTTT. It translates to CASSLGGGAGELFF.

The V gene is TRBV1, the J gene TRBJ2-2. TRBV1 is tagged as a pseudogene. The CDR3 loop spans 11 amino acids. As DNA, the CDR3 is TGCACCAGCAGCCGATCCGGGGAGCTGTTTTTT. Protein sequence: CTSSRSGELFF.

The sample holds one count of this clone. The rearrangement links TRBV6-5 to TRBJ1-1; D not certain. V lost 4 bases to trimming and J lost 3 bases, with 9 bases between them. This CDR3 comprises 13 residues. The V gene's germline CDR1 is MNHEY and CDR2 SVGAGI. The CDR3 coding sequence is TGTGCCAGCAGTTCCGCAGGTTACACTGAAGCTTTCTTT. It translates to CASSSAGYTEAFF.

Details on this clone: The sample contains more than one DNA sequence encoding this CDR3. The chain recombines TRBV5-6 with TRBJ2-7; 7 bases match TRBD2. The CDR3 has 13 residues. Unmatched junction bases numbered 0, after V lost 3 bases and J lost 0 bases. Germline values: CDR1 SGHDT, CDR2 YYEEEE. This CDR3 reads CASSWTSSYEQYF. The CDR3 DNA sequence: TGTGCCAGCAGCTGGACTAGCTCCTACGAGCAGTACTTC.

V and J are TRBV7-9 and TRBJ2-7, with 9 bases that match TRBD2. The V gene's germline CDR1 is SEHNR and CDR2 FQNEAQ (reference sequence). The J segment lost 1 base and the V segment lost 2 bases, leaving 3 bases of the junction unmatched. There are 15 residues in the CDR3. The CDR3 sequence: CASSLTSGYSYEQYF. DNA for the CDR3: TGTGCCAGCAGCTTAACTAGCGGGTATTCCTACGAGCAGTACTTC.

The CDR3, as DNA: TGCAGCGTTGTACCAGAAGGAGATACGCAGTATTTT. The encoded protein is CSVVPEGDTQYF. The V gene is TRBV29-1, the J gene TRBJ2-3, with D hard to call. Trimming stripped 4 bases from V and 5 bases from J, with 10 bases between. CDR1 and CDR2 (germline): SQVTM, ANQGSEA. This CDR3 is 12 amino acids long.

As concerns this clone: The sample holds other DNA sequences that translate to the same CDR3. The chain recombines TRBV4-1 with TRBJ2-7; tentative D call: TRBD2 (5 bases). The germline V and J ends were trimmed by 1 base and 2 bases, with 9 bases remaining between them. The CDR3 runs to 14 residues. Germline values: CDR1 MGHRA, CDR2 YSYEKL. CDR3 sequence (DNA): TGCGCCAGCAGCCAAGTGACGGGAACCTACGAGCAGTACTTC. It yields the protein CASSQVTGTYEQYF.

V usage is TRBV15 and J usage is TRBJ2-1; 10 nucleotides match TRBD1. In germline, CDR1 is LNHNV, CDR2 YYDKDF (reference sequence). V trimming: 3 bases; J trimming: 5 bases; junction bases outside the gene matches: 19. The CDR3 length is 20 residues. The DNA of the CDR3 is TGTGCCACCAGCAGTCCCCACATTTTTACCGAGACAGGGGGCCACAATGAGCAGTTCTTC. This translates into CATSSPHIFTETGGHNEQFF.

This sequence joins TRBV30 and TRBJ2-7; D is uncertain. This CDR3 is built from 12 residues. Germline values: CDR1 GTSNPN, CDR2 SVGIG (reference sequence). V was pared by 2 bases and J by 3 bases, with 8 bases between. The DNA for the CDR3 is TGTGCCTGGAGTACACAATTCTACGAGCAGTACTTC. This codes for CAWSTQFYEQYF.

The count of this clone is one. The J gene is TRBJ2-7, the V gene TRBV6-6, with 10 positions matching TRBD2. The germline V gene encodes CDR1 MNHNY and CDR2 SVGAGI (reference sequence). This CDR3 is 16 amino acids long. The V gene end was trimmed by 5 bases and the J gene end by 3 bases; junction bases not matched to a gene: 10. CDR3 sequence reads: CASSPNLAGDIYEQYF. Written as DNA, the CDR3 is TGTGCCAGCAGTCCAAATCTAGCGGGAGATATCTACGAGCAGTACTTC.

The chain recombines TRBV4-3 with TRBJ2-1, with D perhaps TRBD2 (5 bases). Germline loops: CDR1 LGHNA, CDR2 YSLEER. Trimming pared 0 bases from V and 9 bases from J, leaving 9 bases between. The CDR3 length is 13 residues. This CDR3 reads CASSQEVGSEQFF. CDR3 bases: TGCGCCAGCAGCCAAGAAGTGGGGAGTGAGCAGTTCTTC.

Comments on this clone: Other DNA sequences in this specimen translate into the identical CDR3. The J gene is TRBJ2-2, the V gene TRBV27; the match to TRBD2 covers 9 bases. The CDR3 length is 14 residues. V gave up 7 bases and J gave up 6 bases; unmatched junction bases: 6. CDR1 is MNHEY and CDR2 is SMNVEV in the germline V gene (reference sequence). The CDR3 DNA sequence: TGTGCCAGCACATTAGCGGGAGCTTCCGGGGAGCTGTTTTTT. Translation gives CASTLAGASGELFF.

The V gene is TRBV27, the J gene TRBJ2-2, with 8 bases matching TRBD1. CDR3 length equals 19 residues. Germline V gene sequence: CDR1 MNHEY, CDR2 SMNVEV (reference sequence). Trimming took 3 bases from V and 1 from J; bases not matched to a gene: 13. The CDR3 spells CASSFLADIGTGNTGELFF. CDR3 sequence (DNA): TGTGCCAGCAGTTTCCTAGCCGATATCGGGACAGGGAACACCGGGGAGCTGTTTTTT.